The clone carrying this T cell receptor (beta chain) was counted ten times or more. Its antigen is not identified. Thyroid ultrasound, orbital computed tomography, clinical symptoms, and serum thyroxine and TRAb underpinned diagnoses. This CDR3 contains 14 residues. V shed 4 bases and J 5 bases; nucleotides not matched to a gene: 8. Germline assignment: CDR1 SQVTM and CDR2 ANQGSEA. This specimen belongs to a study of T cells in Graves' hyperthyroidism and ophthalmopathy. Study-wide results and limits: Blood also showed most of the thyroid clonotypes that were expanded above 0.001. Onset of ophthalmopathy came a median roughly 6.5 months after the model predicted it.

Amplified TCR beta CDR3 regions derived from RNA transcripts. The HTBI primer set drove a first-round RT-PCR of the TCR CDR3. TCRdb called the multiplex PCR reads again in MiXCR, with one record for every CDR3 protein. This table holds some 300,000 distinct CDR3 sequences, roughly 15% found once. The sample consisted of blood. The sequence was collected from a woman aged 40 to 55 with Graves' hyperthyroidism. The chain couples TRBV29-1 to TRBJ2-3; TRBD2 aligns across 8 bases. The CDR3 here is CSVVAGGAVDTQYF. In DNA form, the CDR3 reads TGCAGCGTTGTGGCGGGAGGTGCGGTAGATACGCAGTATTTT.